Below, 8 T cell receptor beta chains from the same sample are listed, as sequenced in a study of response to subunit inactivated influenza vaccine. Each CDR3 protein gets one entry after TCRdb re-called the RT-PCR reads with MiXCR. The top ten hold roughly 6.4% of the sample, which has 650,000 to 850,000 distinct CDR3 sequences, approximately 14% seen once. The material sequenced was PBMCs from blood, taken around 15 days before vaccination. The receptors shown here come from a man between 50 and 59 years old who received an inactivated influenza vaccine.

The J gene is TRBJ2-2, the V gene TRBV20-1; 7 bases match TRBD1. Looked up from germline, CDR1 is DFQATT and CDR2 is SNEGSKA (reference sequence). There are 15 residues in the CDR3. J gave up 0 bases and V 2 bases, and 3 bases lay outside the gene matches. The CDR3 nucleotides read TGCAGTGCTAGATTAGGACAGGCGAACACCGGGGAGCTGTTTTTT. This translates into CSARLGQANTGELFF.

The chain uses TRBV18 and TRBJ2-2; perhaps TRBD1 as D (5 bases). Germline V lookup: CDR1 KGHSH, CDR2 LQKENI. This CDR3 is 17 amino acids long. V lost 3 bases, J lost 0 bases, and 14 bases lay in between. CDR3 protein: CASSPFTGLANTGELFF. CDR3 DNA: TGTGCCAGCTCACCCTTCACAGGCCTGGCGAACACCGGGGAGCTGTTTTTT.

The table lists this clonotype with a few counts. The rearrangement uses TRBV25-1 and TRBJ2-3, with D hard to call. V was shortened by 10 bases and J by 6 bases, with 8 bases between the two germline ends. The CDR3 has 10 residues. Looked up from germline, CDR1 is MGHDK and CDR2 is SYGVNS. The DNA for the CDR3 is TGTGCCACCTTTACGGATACGCAGTATTTT. Translation: CATFTDTQYF.

This clonotype was counted at least ten times. The chain carries TRBV5-1 and TRBJ2-4, with 7 bases aligning to TRBD1. Unmatched junction bases numbered 14, after V lost 5 bases and J lost 0 bases. The CDR3 sequence is 18 residues long. CDR1 is SGHRS, CDR2 YFSETQ, per germline. The CDR3 loop reads CASSRTGTDAIAKNIQYF. CDR3 sequence (DNA): TGCGCCAGCAGTCGAACCGGGACAGACGCTATAGCCAAAAACATTCAGTACTTC.

The J gene is TRBJ2-1, the V gene TRBV3-1, with TRBD1 matching over 9 bases. Germline values: CDR1 LGHDT, CDR2 YNNKEL (reference sequence). Germline trimming cut 5 bases from V and 2 bases from J; bases unmatched to any gene: 13. The length of the CDR3 is 18 residues. CDR3 loop: CASSSPTSGTGTYNEQFF. The CDR3 nucleotides are TGTGCCAGCAGCTCGCCCACATCCGGGACAGGGACCTACAATGAGCAGTTCTTC.

This chain uses TRBV21-1 with TRBJ2-4. TRBV21-1 represents a pseudogene. The CDR3 totals 14 residues. CDR3 sequence reads: CASSKGTAKNIQYF. In DNA, the CDR3 is TGTGCCAGCAGCAAAGGGACAGCCAAAAACATTCAGTACTTC.

This clonotype has a count of ten or more. The gene calls are TRBV7-2 and TRBJ2-7; TRBD1 might be the D (6 bases). Trimming removed 5 bases from V and 1 base from J, with 9 bases in between. CDR3 length equals 13 residues. The germline V gene encodes CDR1 SGHTA and CDR2 FQGNSA. The CDR3 region is CASSNRVSYEQYF. For the CDR3, the DNA is TGTGCCAGCAGCAACAGGGTATCCTACGAGCAGTACTTC. Filled out from reference TRBV7-2 and TRBJ2-7, the complete variable domain reads GAGVSQSPSNKVTEKGKDVELRCDPISGHTALYWYRQSLGQGLEFLIYFQGNSAPDKSGLPSDRFSAERTGGSVSTLTIQRTQQEDSAVYLCASSNRVSYEQYFGPGTRLTVT.

The genes are TRBV4-1 and TRBJ2-3; unclear D gene. Germline V gives CDR1 MGHRA, CDR2 YSYEKL. This CDR3 is built from 15 residues. Trimming removed 3 bases from V and 1 base from J, with 11 bases in between. In DNA form, the CDR3 reads TGCGCCAGCAGCCAGGCTAGTCGCCGCACAGATACGCAGTATTTT. It translates to CASSQASRRTDTQYF.